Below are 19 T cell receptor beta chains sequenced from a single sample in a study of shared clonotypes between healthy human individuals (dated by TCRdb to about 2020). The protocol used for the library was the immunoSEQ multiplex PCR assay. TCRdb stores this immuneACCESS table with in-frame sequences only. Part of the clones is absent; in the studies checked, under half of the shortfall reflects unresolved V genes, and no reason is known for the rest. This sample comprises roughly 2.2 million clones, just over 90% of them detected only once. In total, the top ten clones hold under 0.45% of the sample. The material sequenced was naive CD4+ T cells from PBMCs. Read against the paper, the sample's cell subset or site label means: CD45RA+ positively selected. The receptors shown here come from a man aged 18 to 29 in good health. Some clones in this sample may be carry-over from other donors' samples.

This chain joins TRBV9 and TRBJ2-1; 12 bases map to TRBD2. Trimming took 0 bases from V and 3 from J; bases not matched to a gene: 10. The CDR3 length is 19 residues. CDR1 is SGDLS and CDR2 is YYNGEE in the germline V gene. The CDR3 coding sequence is TGTGCCAGCAGCGTAGGGACTTCTAGGACTAGCGGGATCTACAATGAGCAGTTCTTC. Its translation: CASSVGTSRTSGIYNEQFF.

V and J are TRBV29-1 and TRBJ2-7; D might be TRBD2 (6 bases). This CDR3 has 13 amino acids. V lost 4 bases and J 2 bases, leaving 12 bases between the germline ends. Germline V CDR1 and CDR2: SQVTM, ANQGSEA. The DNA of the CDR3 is TGCAGCGTTGGGCGGGGACGAACCTACGAGCAGTACTTC. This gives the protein CSVGRGRTYEQYF.

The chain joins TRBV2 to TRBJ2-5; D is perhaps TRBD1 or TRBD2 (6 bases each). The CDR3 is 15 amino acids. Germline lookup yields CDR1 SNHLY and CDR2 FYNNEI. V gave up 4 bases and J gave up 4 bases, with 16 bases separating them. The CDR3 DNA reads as TGTGCCAGCAGTGTCGGGGTTAGGGGGGCAGAGACCCAGTACTTC. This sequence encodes CASSVGVRGAETQYF.

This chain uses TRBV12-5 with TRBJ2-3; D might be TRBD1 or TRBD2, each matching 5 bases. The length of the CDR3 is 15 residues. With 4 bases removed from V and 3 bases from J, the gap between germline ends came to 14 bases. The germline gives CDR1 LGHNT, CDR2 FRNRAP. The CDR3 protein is CASGSIGGETDTQYF. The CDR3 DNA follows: TGTGCTAGTGGTTCCATTGGGGGAGAAACAGATACGCAGTATTTT.

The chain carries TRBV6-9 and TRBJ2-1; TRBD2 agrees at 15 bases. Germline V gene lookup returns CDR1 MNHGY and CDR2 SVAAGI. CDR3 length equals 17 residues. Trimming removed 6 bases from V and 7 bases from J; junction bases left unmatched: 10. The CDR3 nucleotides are TGTGCCAGCAGACCTTCCCCGGGACTAGCGGGAGGAAATGAGCAGTTCTTC. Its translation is CASRPSPGLAGGNEQFF.

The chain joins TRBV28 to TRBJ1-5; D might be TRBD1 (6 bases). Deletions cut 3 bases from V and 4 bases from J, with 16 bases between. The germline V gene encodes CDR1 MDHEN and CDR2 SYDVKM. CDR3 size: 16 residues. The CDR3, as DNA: TGTGCCAGCAGTTTGCGGACACAGGGTGGGAATCAGCCCCAGCATTTT. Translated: CASSLRTQGGNQPQHF.

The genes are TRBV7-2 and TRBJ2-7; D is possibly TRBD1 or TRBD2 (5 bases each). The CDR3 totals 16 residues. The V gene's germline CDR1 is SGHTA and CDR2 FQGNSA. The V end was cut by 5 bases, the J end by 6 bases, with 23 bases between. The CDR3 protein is CASSPRVRQGVTEQYF. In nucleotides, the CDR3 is TGTGCCAGCAGCCCCAGGGTTAGGCAGGGAGTCACCGAGCAGTACTTC. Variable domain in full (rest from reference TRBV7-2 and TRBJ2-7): GAGVSQSPSNKVTEKGKDVELRCDPISGHTALYWYRQSLGQGLEFLIYFQGNSAPDKSGLPSDRFSAERTGGSVSTLTIQRTQQEDSAVYLCASSPRVRQGVTEQYFGPGTRLTVT.

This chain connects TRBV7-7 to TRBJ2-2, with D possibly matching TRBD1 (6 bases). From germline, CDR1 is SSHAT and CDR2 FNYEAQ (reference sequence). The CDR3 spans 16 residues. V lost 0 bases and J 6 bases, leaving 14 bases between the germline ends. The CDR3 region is CASSLAAGVGSGELFF. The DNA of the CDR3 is TGTGCCAGCAGCTTAGCGGCAGGGGTTGGGTCCGGGGAGCTGTTTTTT.

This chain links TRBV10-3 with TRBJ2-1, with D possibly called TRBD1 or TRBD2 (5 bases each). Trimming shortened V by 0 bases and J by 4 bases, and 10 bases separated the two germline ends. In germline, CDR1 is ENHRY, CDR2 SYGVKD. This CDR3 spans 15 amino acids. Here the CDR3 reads CAISESGLAYNEQFF. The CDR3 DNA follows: TGTGCCATCAGTGAGTCGGGGCTAGCATACAATGAGCAGTTCTTC.

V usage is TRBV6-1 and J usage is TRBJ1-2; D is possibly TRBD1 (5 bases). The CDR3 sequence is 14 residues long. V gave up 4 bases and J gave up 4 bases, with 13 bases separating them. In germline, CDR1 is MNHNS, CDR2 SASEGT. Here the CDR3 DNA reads TGTGCCAGCAGTGCCTTGGGGGAGGCCTATGGCTACACCTTC. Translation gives CASSALGEAYGYTF.

CDR3 DNA sequence: TGTGCCAGCAGCGTGGGACTCCGGACCTACGAGCAGTACTTC. It specifies CASSVGLRTYEQYF. This chain uses TRBV5-4 with TRBJ2-7; D is perhaps TRBD2 (6 bases). The CDR3 length is 14 residues. Trimming took off 4 bases at V and 2 bases at J, with 13 bases between the two ends. Germline CDR1 and CDR2: SGHNT and YYREEE (reference sequence).

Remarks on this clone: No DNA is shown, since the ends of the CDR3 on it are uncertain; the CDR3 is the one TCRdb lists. CDR3 residues: CASSLVFVLGGEREKPYEQYF. The chain is built from TRBV7-8 and TRBJ2-7; the DNA was not used to check the table's D call, TRBD2. Germline CDR1 and CDR2: SGHVS and FQNEAQ. The CDR3 is 21 residues long, counting both termini.

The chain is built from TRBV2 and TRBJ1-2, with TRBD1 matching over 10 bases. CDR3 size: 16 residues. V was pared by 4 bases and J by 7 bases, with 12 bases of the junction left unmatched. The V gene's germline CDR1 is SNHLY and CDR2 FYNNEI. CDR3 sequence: CASSVSIDRGLGGYTF. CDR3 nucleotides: TGTGCCAGCAGTGTATCTATCGACAGGGGGCTGGGTGGCTACACCTTC.

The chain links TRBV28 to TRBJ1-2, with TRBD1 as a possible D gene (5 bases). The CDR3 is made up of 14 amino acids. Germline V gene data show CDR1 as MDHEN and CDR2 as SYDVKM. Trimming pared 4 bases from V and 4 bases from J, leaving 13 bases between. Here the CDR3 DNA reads TGTGCCAGCAGTTGGGAGGGGCGTAGCTATGGCTACACCTTC. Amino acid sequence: CASSWEGRSYGYTF.

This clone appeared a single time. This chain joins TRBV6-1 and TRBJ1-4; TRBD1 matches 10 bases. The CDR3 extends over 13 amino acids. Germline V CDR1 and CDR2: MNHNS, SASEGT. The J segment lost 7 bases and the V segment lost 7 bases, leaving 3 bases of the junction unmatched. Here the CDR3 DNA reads TGTGCCAGCACGGGACAGGGGAGTGAAAAACTGTTTTTT. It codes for CASTGQGSEKLFF.

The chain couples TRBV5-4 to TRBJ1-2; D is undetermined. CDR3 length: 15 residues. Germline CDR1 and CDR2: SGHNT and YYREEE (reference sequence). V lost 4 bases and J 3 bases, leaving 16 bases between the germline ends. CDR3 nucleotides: TGTGCCAGCAGCACCAACCCGTCAACGCACTATGGCTACACCTTC. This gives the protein CASSTNPSTHYGYTF.

The CDR3 reads CASSTGSQNIQYF. The CDR3 DNA follows: TGTGCCAGCAGTACAGGTTCCCAAAACATTCAGTACTTC. This chain links TRBV28 with TRBJ2-4; D perhaps matches TRBD1 (5 bases). The V end lost 5 bases, the J end lost 5 bases, and 10 bases lay between the germline ends. Germline V gene lookup returns CDR1 MDHEN and CDR2 SYDVKM. The CDR3 consists of 13 residues.

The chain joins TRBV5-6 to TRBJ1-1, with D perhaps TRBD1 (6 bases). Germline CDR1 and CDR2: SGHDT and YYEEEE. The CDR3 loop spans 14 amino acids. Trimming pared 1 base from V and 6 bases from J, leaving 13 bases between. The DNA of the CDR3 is TGTGCCAGCAGCTTGTTTGCAGGGGAGGCTGAAGCTTTCTTT. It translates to CASSLFAGEAEAFF.

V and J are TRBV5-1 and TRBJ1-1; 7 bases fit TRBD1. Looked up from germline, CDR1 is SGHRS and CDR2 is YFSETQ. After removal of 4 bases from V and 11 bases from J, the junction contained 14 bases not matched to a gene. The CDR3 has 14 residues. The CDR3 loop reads CASSPEPGQSAAFF. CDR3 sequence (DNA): TGCGCCAGCAGCCCTGAACCGGGACAGTCGGCCGCTTTCTTT.